This record looks at one T cell receptor beta chain sequence and its context. The antigen is unknown. Some clones are missing from TCRdb's copy, which holds only in-frame ones; the method was immunoSEQ multiplex PCR. In the table there are around 30,000 clones, just under 80% of which are singletons. Documented time point: week 35, safety follow-up. Every vaccine dose comprised 300 ug of mutant IDH1 20-mer peptide plus topical imiquimod. Eight vaccine injections were given to patients in weeks 1, 3, 5, 7, 11, 15, 19 and 23. The data derive from a study of a mutant IDH1 vaccine in newly diagnosed glioma. Notes on the study in general: Pseudoprogression apparently lacked any relation to changes in top peripheral T cell clonotypes. Overall, around 93% of patients had vaccine-induced immune responses.

The V and J ends lost 4 bases and 8 bases respectively, with 17 bases between them. The CDR3 length is 14 residues. Germline V gene sequence: CDR1 WSHSY, CDR2 SAAADI. The receptor was isolated from a middle-aged man with glioma. Some clones in this sample may be carry-over from other donors' samples. The rearrangement links TRBV10-2 to TRBJ1-2; tentative D call: TRBD1 (5 bases). This specimen was PBMCs, taken from a glioma patient whose treatment included an IDH1 peptide vaccine. The CDR3 spells CASSAPGLFQGYTF. The DNA for the CDR3 is TGCGCCAGCAGTGCCCCGGGACTGTTTCAGGGCTACACCTTC.